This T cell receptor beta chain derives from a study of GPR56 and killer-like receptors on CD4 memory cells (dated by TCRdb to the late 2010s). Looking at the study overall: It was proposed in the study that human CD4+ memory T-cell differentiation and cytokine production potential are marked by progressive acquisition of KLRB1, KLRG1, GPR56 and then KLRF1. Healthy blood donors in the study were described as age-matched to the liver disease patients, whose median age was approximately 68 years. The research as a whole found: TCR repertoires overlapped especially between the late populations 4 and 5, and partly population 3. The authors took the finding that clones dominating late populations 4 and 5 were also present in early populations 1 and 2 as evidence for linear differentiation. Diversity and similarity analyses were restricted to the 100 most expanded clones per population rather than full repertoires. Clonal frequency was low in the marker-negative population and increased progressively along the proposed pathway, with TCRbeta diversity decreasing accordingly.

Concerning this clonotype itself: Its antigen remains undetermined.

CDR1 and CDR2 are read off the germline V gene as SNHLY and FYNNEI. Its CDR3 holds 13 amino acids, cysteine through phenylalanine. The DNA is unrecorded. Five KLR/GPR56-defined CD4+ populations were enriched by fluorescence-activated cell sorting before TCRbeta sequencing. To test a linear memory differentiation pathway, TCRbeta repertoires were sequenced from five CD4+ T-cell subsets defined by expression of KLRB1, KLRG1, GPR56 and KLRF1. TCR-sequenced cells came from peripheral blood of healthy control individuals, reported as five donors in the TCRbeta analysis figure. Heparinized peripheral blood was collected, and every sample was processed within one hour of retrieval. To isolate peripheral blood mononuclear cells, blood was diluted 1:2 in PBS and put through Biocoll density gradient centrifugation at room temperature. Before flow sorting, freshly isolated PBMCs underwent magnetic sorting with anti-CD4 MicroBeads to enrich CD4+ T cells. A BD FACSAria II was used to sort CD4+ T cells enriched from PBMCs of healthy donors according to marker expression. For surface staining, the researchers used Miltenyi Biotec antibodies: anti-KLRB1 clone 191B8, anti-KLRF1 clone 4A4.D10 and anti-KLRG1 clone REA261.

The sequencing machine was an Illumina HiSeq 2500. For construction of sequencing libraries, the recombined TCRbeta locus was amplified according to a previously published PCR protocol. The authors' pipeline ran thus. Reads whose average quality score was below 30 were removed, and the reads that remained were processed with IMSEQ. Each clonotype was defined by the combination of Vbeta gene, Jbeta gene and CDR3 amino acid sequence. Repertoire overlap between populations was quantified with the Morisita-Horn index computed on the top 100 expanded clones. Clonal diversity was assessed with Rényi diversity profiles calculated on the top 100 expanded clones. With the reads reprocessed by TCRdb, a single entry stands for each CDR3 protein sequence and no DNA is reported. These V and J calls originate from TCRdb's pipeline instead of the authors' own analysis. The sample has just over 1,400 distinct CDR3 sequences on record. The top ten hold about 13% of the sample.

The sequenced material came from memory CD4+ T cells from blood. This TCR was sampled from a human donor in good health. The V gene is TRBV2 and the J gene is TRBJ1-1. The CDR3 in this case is CASSFRGNTEAFF. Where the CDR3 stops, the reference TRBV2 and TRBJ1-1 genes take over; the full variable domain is EPEVTQTPSHQVTQMGQEVILRCVPISNHLYFYWYRQILGQKVEFLVSFYNNEISEKSEIFDDQFSVERPDGSNFTLKIRSTKLEDSAMYFCASSFRGNTEAFFGQGTRLTVV.